The 19 T cell receptor beta chains presented below share a single source sample, sequenced in a study of cytomegalovirus exposure and HLA in healthy donors. The PCR employed 60 Vbeta primers together with 13 Jbeta primers. Here immunoSEQ multiplex PCR was the method, and the copy in TCRdb shows in-frame clones only, minus some. The data hold more than 85,000 clones, with 65% to 80% observed a single time. Material for sequencing was PBMCs. These receptors all come from a woman aged 60-70 years in good health and CMV-seropositive.

This clone was picked up many times. The rearrangement uses TRBV6-1 and TRBJ2-5; 7 nucleotides align to TRBD1. CDR1 MNHNS and CDR2 SASEGT come from the germline V gene. V lost 1 base to trimming and J lost 6 bases; unmatched junction nucleotides: 2. This CDR3 comprises 13 residues. CDR3 in amino acids: CASSEGQGKTQYF. The DNA of the CDR3 is TGTGCCAGCAGTGAAGGACAGGGAAAGACCCAGTACTTC.

The gene calls are TRBV18 and TRBJ2-5, with TRBD1 matching over 7 bases. The germline gives CDR1 KGHSH, CDR2 LQKENI. The V and J ends lost 0 bases and 5 bases, in that order; junction bases with no gene match: 6. This CDR3 is 15 amino acids long. CDR3 bases: TGTGCCAGCTCACCACCAGAAGGGGGCGGGGAGACCCAGTACTTC. This gives the protein CASSPPEGGGETQYF.

This clone was counted a few times. The J gene is TRBJ2-7, the V gene TRBV6-1, with 8 positions matching TRBD1. Germline V gene lookup returns CDR1 MNHNS and CDR2 SASEGT. This CDR3 spans 15 amino acids. Germline trimming cut 5 bases from V and 4 bases from J; bases unmatched to any gene: 10. In nucleotides, the CDR3 is TGTGCCAGCAGTCCTATTCAGGGGGCTTCTTACGAGCAGTACTTC. This codes for CASSPIQGASYEQYF.

The rearrangement links TRBV4-1 to TRBJ1-1; D uncertain. Germline values: CDR1 MGHRA, CDR2 YSYEKL. V gave up 4 bases and J gave up 1 base, with 10 bases separating them. The CDR3 length is 14 residues. In nucleotides, the CDR3 is TGCGCCAGCAGCCTACGAAGCGGGAACACTGAAGCTTTCTTT. Encoded protein: CASSLRSGNTEAFF.

This sequence joins TRBV5-1 and TRBJ2-2, with 10 bases aligning to TRBD2. V was pared by 5 bases and J by 5 bases, with 6 bases of the junction left unmatched. CDR3 length: 15 residues. The germline gives CDR1 SGHRS, CDR2 YFSETQ. CDR3 sequence: CASRLAGINTGELFF. CDR3 DNA: TGCGCCAGCAGACTAGCGGGGATTAATACCGGGGAGCTGTTTTTT.

This chain connects TRBV5-1 to TRBJ1-1; 7 positions match TRBD1. Germline CDR1 is SGHRS and CDR2 is YFSETQ. Losses at the gene ends were 4 bases for V and 3 bases for J; bases not matched to a gene: 12. The CDR3 has 16 residues. The CDR3 spells CASSPDNRGRYTEAFF. Here the CDR3 DNA reads TGCGCCAGCAGCCCCGATAACAGGGGAAGGTACACTGAAGCTTTCTTT.

The chain uses TRBV7-6 and TRBJ2-7, with 8 nucleotides matching TRBD2. CDR3 length: 14 residues. CDR1 and CDR2 from the germline V gene are SGHVS and FNYEAQ. Trimming removed 4 bases from V and 4 bases from J; junction bases left unmatched: 6. The CDR3 coding sequence is TGTGCCAGCAGCTATACCGGGACTAGTTACGAGCAGTACTTC. Protein: CASSYTGTSYEQYF.

The chain carries TRBV7-3 and TRBJ2-1; the match to TRBD2 covers 10 bases. This CDR3 has 13 residues. In germline, CDR1 is SGHTA, CDR2 FQGTGA. V was clipped by 5 bases and J by 15 bases; unmatched bases: 10. This CDR3 reads CASSEQREGLLFF. CDR3 sequence (DNA): TGTGCCAGCAGCGAGCAGCGGGAGGGCCTCCTGTTCTTC.

The CDR3 spells CASTSGTAYEQYF. The DNA of the CDR3 is TGTGCCAGCACCTCCGGGACAGCGTACGAGCAGTACTTC. This sequence joins TRBV6-5 and TRBJ2-7; 7 bases are a match to TRBD1. Germline V gene sequence: CDR1 MNHEY, CDR2 SVGAGI. This CDR3 spans 13 amino acids. V trimming: 7 bases; J trimming: 4 bases; junction bases outside the gene matches: 7.

The rearrangement links TRBV7-2 to TRBJ1-6, with TRBD1 matching over 8 bases. V shed 5 bases, J shed 16 bases, and the junction held 7 bases outside the gene matches. The CDR3 consists of 12 residues. CDR1 and CDR2 from the germline V gene are SGHTA and FQGNSA. DNA of the CDR3: TGTGCCAGCAGCGTATATGACAGGGGACTCCACTTT. Protein product: CASSVYDRGLHF. The whole variable domain, remainder taken from reference TRBV7-2 and TRBJ1-6, is GAGVSQSPSNKVTEKGKDVELRCDPISGHTALYWYRQSLGQGLEFLIYFQGNSAPDKSGLPSDRFSAERTGGSVSTLTIQRTQQEDSAVYLCASSVYDRGLHFGNGTRLTVT.

This clone is a singleton in its sample. The V gene is TRBV2, the J gene TRBJ2-1, with D possibly TRBD1 on 6 matching bases. V gave up 4 bases and J gave up 2 bases, with 21 bases separating them. Germline V gene sequence: CDR1 SNHLY, CDR2 FYNNEI. The CDR3 contains 18 residues. The CDR3 nucleotides read TGTGCCAGCAGTGGAGGGCCCCACAGGGATCTAACCTACAATGAGCAGTTCTTC. This encodes CASSGGPHRDLTYNEQFF.

The chain joins TRBV18 to TRBJ2-5; D might be TRBD2 (5 bases). The end of the DNA aligns better with TRBJ2-7, so the J call may be wrong. CDR1 and CDR2 (germline): KGHSH, LQKENI. The CDR3 is made up of 14 amino acids. The CDR3: CASSPRSDGGEQYF. In nucleotides, the CDR3 is TGTGCCAGCTCACCACGAAGTGATGGAGGCGAGCAGTACTTC.

The V call is TRBV9, the J call TRBJ2-7, with 10 nucleotides matching TRBD2. CDR3 length equals 14 residues. Germline V lookup: CDR1 SGDLS, CDR2 YYNGEE. V was clipped by 2 bases and J by 7 bases; unmatched bases: 6. This chain's CDR3 is CASSVTSGIREQYF. The CDR3 nucleotides are TGTGCCAGCAGCGTTACTAGCGGGATCCGTGAGCAGTACTTC. Filled out from reference TRBV9 and TRBJ2-7, the complete variable domain reads DSGVTQTPKHLITATGQRVTLRCSPRSGDLSVYWYQQSLDQGLQFLIQYYNGEERAKGNILERFSAQQFPDLHSELNLSSLELGDSALYFCASSVTSGIREQYFGPGTRLTVT.

The gene calls are TRBV2 and TRBJ2-3; 12 bases line up with TRBD2. V was clipped by 6 bases and J by 4 bases; unmatched bases: 8. Germline values: CDR1 SNHLY, CDR2 FYNNEI. This CDR3 region has 16 residues. This CDR3 is CASRTSTSGRADTQYF. CDR3 in DNA: TGTGCCAGCAGAACCTCGACTAGCGGGAGAGCAGATACGCAGTATTTT.

V is TRBV7-8 and J is TRBJ2-7; the match to TRBD1 covers 10 bases. This CDR3 region has 16 residues. CDR1 is SGHVS and CDR2 is FQNEAQ in the germline V gene. The J segment lost 5 bases and the V segment lost 5 bases, leaving 12 bases of the junction unmatched. CDR3 loop: CASSRRDRGFFNEQYF. Written as DNA, the CDR3 is TGTGCCAGCAGCCGGAGGGACAGGGGCTTCTTTAACGAGCAGTACTTC.

The chain recombines TRBV6-5 with TRBJ1-1; D possibly corresponds to TRBD1 (5 bases). The CDR3 is 15 residues long. Trimming pared 2 bases from V and 0 bases from J, leaving 10 bases between. Germline V CDR1 and CDR2: MNHEY, SVGAGI. The CDR3 DNA reads as TGTGCCAGCAGTTACGGGGCGCTTATGAACACTGAAGCTTTCTTT. Encoded protein: CASSYGALMNTEAFF.

The sample holds a few counts of this clone. The J gene is TRBJ2-2, the V gene TRBV25-1; TRBD1 aligns across 7 bases. CDR1 is MGHDK, CDR2 SYGVNS, per germline. This CDR3 is 17 amino acids long. V gave up 3 bases and J gave up 6 bases; unmatched junction bases: 13. CDR3 residues: CASSEGTATPLAGELFF. The CDR3 coding sequence is TGTGCCAGCAGTGAGGGGACAGCGACGCCCTTGGCCGGGGAGCTGTTTTTT.

A remark on this clone: One junction end does not reproduce the germline sequence, and a read error may be involved. The chain is built from TRBV7-9 and TRBJ2-1; D gene uncertain. The CDR3 has 12 residues. CDR1 is SEHNR, CDR2 FQNEAQ, per germline (reference sequence). CDR3 sequence reads: CSSSFPTNEQFF. In DNA, the CDR3 is TGTTCCAGCAGCTTTCCTACCAATGAGCAGTTCTTC.

V and J are TRBV5-1 and TRBJ1-3, with 8 nucleotides matching TRBD1. Germline loops: CDR1 SGHRS, CDR2 YFSETQ. The V and J ends lost 2 bases and 6 bases, in that order; junction bases with no gene match: 10. The CDR3 runs to 16 residues. CDR3 bases: TGCGCCAGCAGCTTACCTGAAACAGGGGGGGTAAACACCATATATTTT. Translation: CASSLPETGGVNTIYF. Full variable domain (remainder filled in from reference TRBV5-1 and TRBJ1-3): KAGVTQTPRYLIKTRGQQVTLSCSPISGHRSVSWYQQTPGQGLQFLFEYFSETQRNKGNFPGRFSGRQFSNSRSEMNVSTLELGDSALYLCASSLPETGGVNTIYFGEGSWLTVV.